Listed below are T cell receptor beta chains from one sample, sequenced in a study of T cells in Graves' hyperthyroidism and ophthalmopathy. TCRdb re-called the multiplex PCR reads through MiXCR, storing one row per CDR3 protein. This sample yields about 510,000 distinct CDR3 sequences, of which less than 15% are seen a single time; 14% belongs to the top ten. The sequencing input was blood. These receptors all stem from a woman aged 40 to 55 with Graves' hyperthyroidism. The CDR3 runs from the conserved cysteine through the conserved F or W. The D gene is left open where the match is weak. A clone size is listed for some rows: how often the clone was seen (once, few, many), or a class if it is expanded.

V gene	clone size	J gene	CDR3 length	D gene	CDR3 DNA	CDR3 protein
TRBV28	many	TRBJ1-3	17	.	TGTGCCAGCAGTTTAGTCGGTCAGGCACTCTCTGGAAACACCATATATTTT	CASSLVGQALSGNTIYF
TRBV11-2	many	TRBJ2-5	13	TRBD1	TGTGCCAGCAGTACAGGGGGCGAAGAGACCCAGTACTTC	CASSTGGEETQYF
TRBV20-1	many	TRBJ2-7	14	.	TGCAGTGCTAGGGGCGAGGACAATTTCTACGAGCAGTACTTC	CSARGEDNFYEQYF
TRBV11-3	many	TRBJ2-3	15	TRBD2	TGTGCCAGCAGCGTACTAGCGGGGATCACAGATACGCAGTATTTT	CASSVLAGITDTQYF
TRBV11-2	many	TRBJ2-1	17	TRBD1	TGTGCCAGCAGCCTAAACCCGGGGACAGGCTCCTACAATGAGCAGTTCTTC	CASSLNPGTGSYNEQFF
TRBV29-1	few	TRBJ2-1	13	.	TGCAGCGTTGCCTTGACTGGAGACAATGAGCAGTTCTTC	CSVALTGDNEQFF
TRBV28	many	TRBJ2-1	14	TRBD2	TGTGCCAGCAGAACCCAACTAGCGGGAGTTGAGCAGTTCTTC	CASRTQLAGVEQFF
TRBV6-1	few	TRBJ2-1	16	TRBD2	TGTGCCAGCAGTCGGGGACTAGCGGGAGGGTCGAATGAGCAGTTCTTC	CASSRGLAGGSNEQFF
TRBV18	few	TRBJ2-2	17	.	TGTGCCAGCTCACCAGTCCAAGGTAGAGGCGTCACCGGGGAGCTGTTTTTT	CASSPVQGRGVTGELFF
TRBV6-5	many	TRBJ1-5	17	.	TGTGCCAGCAGTTACCGGACGGGGGAAGGCGACAATCAGCCCCAGCATTTT	CASSYRTGEGDNQPQHF
TRBV12-3/TRBV12-4	many	TRBJ1-2	14	TRBD1	TGTGCCAGCAGTTCCCCGGGACAGGGGTATGGCTACACCTTC	CASSSPGQGYGYTF
TRBV18	.	TRBJ2-1	14	.	TGTGCCAGCTCACCTTCGGAACAGGCCTACGAGCAGTTCTTC	CASSPSEQAYEQFF
TRBV30	many	TRBJ1-1	13	.	TGTGCCTGGAGTCAACAGGGAAACACTGAAGCTTTCTTT	CAWSQQGNTEAFF
TRBV7-3	many	TRBJ2-1	16	TRBD2	TGTGCCAGCAGCAAAACTAGCGGGAGATCCTACAATGAGCAGTTCTTC	CASSKTSGRSYNEQFF
TRBV2	many	TRBJ2-7	15	.	TGTGCCAGCAGTGAACGAAGCGGAAGTACCTACGAGCAGTACTTC	CASSERSGSTYEQYF
TRBV19	once	TRBJ2-1	14	TRBD1	TGTGCCAGTAGTACAAGGACAGGACCTAGACCGCAGTTCTTC	CASSTRTGPRPQFF
TRBV20-1	many	TRBJ1-1	13	.	TGCAGTGCTACGCAACAGGGGAACACTGAAGCTTTCTTT	CSATQQGNTEAFF
TRBV19	few	TRBJ2-2	14	.	TGTGCCAGTAGTATGGGACCCGGTCCCGGGGAGCTGTTTTTT	CASSMGPGPGELFF
TRBV19	.	TRBJ1-1	16	TRBD1	TGTGCCATCAAACCCACCGGGACAGAAATGAACACTGAAGCTTTCTTT	CAIKPTGTEMNTEAFF
TRBV12-3/TRBV12-4	.	TRBJ2-1	11	.	TGTGCCAGCAGCACCGCTGGACTCCAGTTCTTC	CASSTAGLQFF
TRBV7-2	few	TRBJ2-1	15	TRBD2	TGTGCCAGCAGCTGGCTAGCGGGAGGAACCAATGAGCAGTTCTTC	CASSWLAGGTNEQFF
TRBV7-3	.	TRBJ1-6	14	.	TGTGCCAGCAGCACAAATGGGTATAATTCACCCCTCCACTTT	CASSTNGYNSPLHF
TRBV6-1	many	TRBJ2-7	15	.	TGTGCCAGCAGTGAACTGGGCGGCCAACCCTACGAGCAGTACTTC	CASSELGGQPYEQYF
TRBV3-1	many	TRBJ2-3	11	.	TGTGCCAGCAGCTCTCTGGATACGCAGTATTTT	CASSSLDTQYF
TRBV20-1	many	TRBJ2-2	13	TRBD2	TGCAGTGCCCGACTAGCGGAACACGGGGAGCTGTTTTTT	CSARLAEHGELFF
TRBV5-1	.	TRBJ1-2	14	.	TGCGCCAGCAGCTTGGCTTCAGGGGTCTATGGCTACACCTTC	CASSLASGVYGYTF
TRBV3-1	.	TRBJ1-2	13	TRBD1	TGTGCCAGCAGCCCAGACAGGGTGACTGGCTACACCTTC	CASSPDRVTGYTF
TRBV5-5	many	TRBJ2-7	16	TRBD1	TGTGCCAGTTCTAAGGAGTGGGACAGTAGCTCCTACGAGCAGTACTTC	CASSKEWDSSSYEQYF
TRBV6-1	many	TRBJ1-2	15	.	TGTGCCAGCAGTGAATCGAACATGAAAAACTATGGCTACACCTTC	CASSESNMKNYGYTF
TRBV27	many	TRBJ1-4	14	.	TGTGCCAGCAGTTTTCCGGGACGTCGTGAAAAACTGTTTTTT	CASSFPGRREKLFF
TRBV10-3	.	TRBJ2-2	16	TRBD2	TGTGCCATCACCCAAATAGCGGGCGCGAACACCGGGGAGCTGTTTTTT	CAITQIAGANTGELFF
TRBV24-1	many	TRBJ2-1	13	.	TGTGCCACCAGTGAAAGCTCCTACAATGAGCAGTTCTTC	CATSESSYNEQFF
TRBV28	many	TRBJ1-3	14	.	TGTGCCAGCATCTCTACTTCCTCTGGAAACACCATATATTTT	CASISTSSGNTIYF
TRBV20-1	.	TRBJ2-5	14	.	TGCAGTGCTAGATCTTTTAGCGGAAAAGAGACCCAGTACTTC	CSARSFSGKETQYF
TRBV14	many	TRBJ2-1	16	TRBD2	TGTGCCAGCAGCCACCCGACTAGCGGGAGGGCCAATGAGCAGTTCTTC	CASSHPTSGRANEQFF
TRBV7-7	few	TRBJ2-7	14	TRBD1	TGTGCTAGCAGCCTGGACAGGGAAGCGGGTGAGCAGTACTTC	CASSLDREAGEQYF
TRBV20-1	few	TRBJ2-6	17	TRBD2	TGCAGTGCTAGCCTAGCGGGGCCTTTCTCTGGGGCCAACGTCCTGACTTTC	CSASLAGPFSGANVLTF
TRBV6-1	many	TRBJ2-4	15	.	TGTGCCAGCAGTGGCCTGACTGTGGGGCAAAACATTCAGTACTTC	CASSGLTVGQNIQYF
TRBV12-3/TRBV12-4	.	TRBJ2-3	14	TRBD2	TGTGCCGGGGGGGGGACTAGACGCACAGATACGCAGTATTTT	CAGGGTRRTDTQYF
TRBV10-3	.	TRBJ2-7	14	TRBD2	TGTGCCATCAGAAGACTAGCGACCAACTACGAGCAGTACTTC	CAIRRLATNYEQYF
TRBV30	few	TRBJ1-4	14	TRBD1	TGTGCCTGGAGAGACGGGACAGGGGGTGAAAAACTGTTTTTT	CAWRDGTGGEKLFF
TRBV25-1	.	TRBJ1-4	14	.	TGTGCCAGCAGTGAAACAGCAACTAATGAAAAACTGTTTTTT	CASSETATNEKLFF
TRBV6-1	.	TRBJ2-2	17	TRBD2	TGTGCCAGCAGTGGATCGGGACTAGCGGGAGCTTCTGGGGAGCTGTTTTTT	CASSGSGLAGASGELFF
TRBV7-9	many	TRBJ1-1	16	TRBD1	TGTGCCAGCAGCTTAGTTACAGGGGCGTGGGACACTGAAGCTTTCTTT	CASSLVTGAWDTEAFF
TRBV5-1	many	TRBJ2-3	15	.	TGCGCCAGCAGCTTTTCCCGGGCTACCACAGATACGCAGTATTTT	CASSFSRATTDTQYF
TRBV25-1	many	TRBJ2-5	16	.	TGTGCCAGCAGCAAAAGAGGGGGGGGCGGGGAGGAGACCCAGTACTTC	CASSKRGGGGEETQYF
TRBV11-3	many	TRBJ2-3	16	TRBD2	TGTGCCAGCAGCTTGGGACTAGCGGGAGTTGGAGATACGCAGTATTTT	CASSLGLAGVGDTQYF
TRBV3-1	.	TRBJ1-1	14	.	TGTGCCAGCAGCTGGGGCAGCTCGAACACTGAAGCTTTCTTT	CASSWGSSNTEAFF
TRBV12-3/TRBV12-4	many	TRBJ1-1	14	.	TGTGCCAGCAGTTTCCAGAGCCCAAACACTGAAGCTTTCTTT	CASSFQSPNTEAFF
TRBV6-1	many	TRBJ2-2	15	TRBD2	TGTGCCAGCACGGAGACTAGCGGGAGTCCCGGGGAGCTGTTTTTT	CASTETSGSPGELFF
TRBV15	few	TRBJ2-4	15	.	TGTGCCACCAGCAGAGATGGGGCTAGCGTGAACATTCAGTACTTC	CATSRDGASVNIQYF
TRBV7-9	many	TRBJ1-2	13	TRBD1	TGTGCCAGCAGCCGCGGGACAGGTAGTGGCTACACCTTC	CASSRGTGSGYTF